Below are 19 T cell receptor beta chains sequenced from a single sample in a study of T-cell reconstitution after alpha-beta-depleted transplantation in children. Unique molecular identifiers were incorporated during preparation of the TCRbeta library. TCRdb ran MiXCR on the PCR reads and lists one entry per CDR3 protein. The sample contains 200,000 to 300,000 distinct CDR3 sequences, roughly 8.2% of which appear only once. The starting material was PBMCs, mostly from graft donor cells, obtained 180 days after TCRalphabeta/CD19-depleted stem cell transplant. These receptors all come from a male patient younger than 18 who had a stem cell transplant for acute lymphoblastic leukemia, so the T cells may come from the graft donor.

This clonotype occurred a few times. CDR3 region: CASSLETGTGGRENTEAFF. Here the CDR3 DNA reads TGTGCCAGCAGCTTAGAGACCGGGACAGGTGGAAGGGAGAACACTGAAGCTTTCTTT. The V and J genes are TRBV7-8 and TRBJ1-1, with 8 positions matching TRBD1. The trim removed 1 base at V and 1 base at J, leaving 14 bases unmatched. CDR3 length equals 19 residues. The V gene's germline CDR1 is SGHVS and CDR2 FQNEAQ.

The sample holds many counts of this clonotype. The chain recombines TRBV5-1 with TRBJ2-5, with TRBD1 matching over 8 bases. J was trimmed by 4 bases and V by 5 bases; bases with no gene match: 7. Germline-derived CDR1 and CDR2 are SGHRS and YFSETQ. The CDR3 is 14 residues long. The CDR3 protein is CASSLRTGTETQYF. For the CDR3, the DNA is TGCGCCAGCAGTCTCCGGACAGGGACAGAGACCCAGTACTTC.

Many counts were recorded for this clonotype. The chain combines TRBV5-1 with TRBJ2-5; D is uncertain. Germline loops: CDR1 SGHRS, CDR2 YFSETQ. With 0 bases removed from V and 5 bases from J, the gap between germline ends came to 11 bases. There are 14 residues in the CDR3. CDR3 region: CASSLGVAVETQYF. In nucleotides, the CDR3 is TGCGCCAGCAGCTTGGGAGTAGCCGTGGAGACCCAGTACTTC.

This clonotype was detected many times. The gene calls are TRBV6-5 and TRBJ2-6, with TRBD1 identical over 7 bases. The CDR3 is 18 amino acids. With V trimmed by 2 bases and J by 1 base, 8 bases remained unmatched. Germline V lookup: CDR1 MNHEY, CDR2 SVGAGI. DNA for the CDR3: TGTGCCAGCAGTTACGTCCGACAGGGCATATCTGGGGCCAACGTCCTGACTTTC. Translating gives CASSYVRQGISGANVLTF.

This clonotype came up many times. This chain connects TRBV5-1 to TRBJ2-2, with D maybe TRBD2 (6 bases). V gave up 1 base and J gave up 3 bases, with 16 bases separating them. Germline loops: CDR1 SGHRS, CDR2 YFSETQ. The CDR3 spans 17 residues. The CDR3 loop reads CASSLFTGVRYTGELFF. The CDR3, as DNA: TGCGCCAGCAGCTTGTTCACGGGAGTGCGGTACACCGGGGAGCTGTTTTTT.

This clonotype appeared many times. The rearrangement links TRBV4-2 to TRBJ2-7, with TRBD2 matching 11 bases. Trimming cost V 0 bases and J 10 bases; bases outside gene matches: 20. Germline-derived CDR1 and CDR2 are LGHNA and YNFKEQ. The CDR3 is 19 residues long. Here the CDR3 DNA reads TGTGCCAGCAGCCAAGATGCCCAAGATCAACTAGCGGGGGAAGAGGAACAGTACTTC. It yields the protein CASSQDAQDQLAGEEEQYF.

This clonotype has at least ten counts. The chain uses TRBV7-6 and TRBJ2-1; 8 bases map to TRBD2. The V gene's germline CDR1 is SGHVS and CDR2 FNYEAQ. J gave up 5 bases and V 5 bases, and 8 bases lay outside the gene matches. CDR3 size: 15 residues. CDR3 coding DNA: TGTGCCAGCAGCCCCCGACTAGCGCGGAACAATGAGCAGTTCTTC. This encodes CASSPRLARNNEQFF.

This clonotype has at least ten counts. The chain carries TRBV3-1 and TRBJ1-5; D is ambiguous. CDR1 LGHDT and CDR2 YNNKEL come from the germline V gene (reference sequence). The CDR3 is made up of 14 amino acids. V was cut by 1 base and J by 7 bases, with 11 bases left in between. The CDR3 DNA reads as TGTGCCAGCAGCCAAGGAAGTGGGGAGCAGCCCCAGCATTTT. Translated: CASSQGSGEQPQHF.

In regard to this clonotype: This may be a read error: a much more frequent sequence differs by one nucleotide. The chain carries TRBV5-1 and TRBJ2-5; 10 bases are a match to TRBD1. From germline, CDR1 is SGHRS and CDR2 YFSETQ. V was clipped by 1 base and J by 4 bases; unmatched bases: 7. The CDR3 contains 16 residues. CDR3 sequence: CASSLKTGGFGETQYF. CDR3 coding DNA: TGCGCCAGCAGCTTGAAGACAGGGGGCTTTGGAGAGACCCAGTACTTC.

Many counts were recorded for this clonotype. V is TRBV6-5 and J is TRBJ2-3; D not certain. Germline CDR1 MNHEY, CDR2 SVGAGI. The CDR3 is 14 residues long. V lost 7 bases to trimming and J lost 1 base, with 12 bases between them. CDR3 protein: CASNYPGRTDTQYF. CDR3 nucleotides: TGTGCCAGCAACTATCCGGGCCGCACAGATACGCAGTATTTT.

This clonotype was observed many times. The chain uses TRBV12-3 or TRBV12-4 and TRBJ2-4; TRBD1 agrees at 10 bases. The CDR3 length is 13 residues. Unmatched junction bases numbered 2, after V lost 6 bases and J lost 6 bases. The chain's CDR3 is CASRGQGGNIQYF. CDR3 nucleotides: TGTGCCAGCAGAGGACAGGGGGGAAACATTCAGTACTTC.

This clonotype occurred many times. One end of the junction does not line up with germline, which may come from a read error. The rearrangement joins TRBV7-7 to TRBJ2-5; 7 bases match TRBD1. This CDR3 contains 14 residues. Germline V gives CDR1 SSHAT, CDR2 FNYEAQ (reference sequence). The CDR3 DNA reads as TGTGCTAGCAGCTTAGCTGACAGGGTAGAGACCCAGTACTTC. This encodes CASSLADRVETQYF.

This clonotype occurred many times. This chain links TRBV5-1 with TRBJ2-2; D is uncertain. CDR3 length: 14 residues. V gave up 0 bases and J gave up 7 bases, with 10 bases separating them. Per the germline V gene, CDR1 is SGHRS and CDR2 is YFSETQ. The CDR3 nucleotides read TGCGCCAGCAGCTTGGGACTTTTAGTCGGGGAGCTGTTTTTT. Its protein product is CASSLGLLVGELFF. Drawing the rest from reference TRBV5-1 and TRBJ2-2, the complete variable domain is KAGVTQTPRYLIKTRGQQVTLSCSPISGHRSVSWYQQTPGQGLQFLFEYFSETQRNKGNFPGRFSGRQFSNSRSEMNVSTLELGDSALYLCASSLGLLVGELFFGEGSRLTVL.

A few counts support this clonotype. The CDR3 DNA is TGCAGCGTTGACCCGAGGGATATGAACACTGAAGCTTTCTTT. Protein: CSVDPRDMNTEAFF. The chain carries TRBV29-1 and TRBJ1-1; D unresolved. This CDR3 is 14 amino acids long. V was trimmed by 3 bases and J by 0 bases, leaving 11 bases between them. Germline V gene lookup returns CDR1 SQVTM and CDR2 ANQGSEA.

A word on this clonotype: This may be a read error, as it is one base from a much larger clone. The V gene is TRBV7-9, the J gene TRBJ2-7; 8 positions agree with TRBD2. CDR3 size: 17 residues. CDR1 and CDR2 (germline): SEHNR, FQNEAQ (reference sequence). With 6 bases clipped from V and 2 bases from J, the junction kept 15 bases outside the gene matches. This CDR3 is CASSLMPNRLATYEQYF. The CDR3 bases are TGTGCCAGCAGTTTAATGCCAAACCGACTAGCGACCTACGAGCAGTACTTC. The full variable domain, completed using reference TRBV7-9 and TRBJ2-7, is DTGVSQNPRHKITKRGQNVTFRCDPISEHNRLYWYRQTLGQGPEFLTYFQNEAQLEKSRLLSDRFSAERPKGSFSTLEIQRTEQGDSAMYLCASSLMPNRLATYEQYFGPGTRLTVT.

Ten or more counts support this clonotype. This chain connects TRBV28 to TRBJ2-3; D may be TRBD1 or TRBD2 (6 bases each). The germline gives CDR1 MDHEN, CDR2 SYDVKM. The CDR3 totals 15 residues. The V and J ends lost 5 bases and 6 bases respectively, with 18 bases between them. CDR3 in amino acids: CASSTRGVLGDTQYF. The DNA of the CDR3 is TGTGCCAGCAGTACTAGGGGGGTGTTGGGGGATACGCAGTATTTT.

DNA for the CDR3: TGTGCCAGCAGCGAGGGTGCGACCGGGGAGCTGTTTTTT. Protein product: CASSEGATGELFF. This chain joins TRBV13 and TRBJ2-2, with a possible D match to TRBD2 (5 bases). Trimming shortened V by 5 bases and J by 5 bases, and 9 bases separated the two germline ends. The CDR3 totals 13 residues. Germline assignment: CDR1 PRHDT and CDR2 FYEKMQ (reference sequence). Together with reference TRBV13 and TRBJ2-2, the CDR3 gives the full variable domain: AAGVIQSPRHLIKEKRETATLKCYPIPRHDTVYWYQQGPGQDPQFLISFYEKMQSDKGSIPDRFSAQQFSDYHSELNMSSLELGDSALYFCASSEGATGELFFGEGSRLTVL.

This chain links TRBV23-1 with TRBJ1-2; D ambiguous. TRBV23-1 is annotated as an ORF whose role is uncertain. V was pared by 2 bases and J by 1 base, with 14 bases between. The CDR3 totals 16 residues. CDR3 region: CASSQKTGGFNYGYTF. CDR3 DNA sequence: TGCGCCAGCAGTCAAAAAACCGGAGGGTTTAACTATGGCTACACCTTC.

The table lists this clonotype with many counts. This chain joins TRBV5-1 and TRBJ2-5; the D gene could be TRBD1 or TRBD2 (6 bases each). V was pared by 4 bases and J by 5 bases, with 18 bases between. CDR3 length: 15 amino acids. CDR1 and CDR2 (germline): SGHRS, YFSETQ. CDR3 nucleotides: TGCGCCAGCAGCGTACCGACAGGCCGGGGGGAGACCCAGTACTTC. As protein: CASSVPTGRGETQYF.